The TCR beta chain described here comes from a study of CXCR3-negative and CXCR3-positive naive CD8 T cells. In preparing the TRB cDNA libraries, 5' RACE with UMI labels was used. TCRdb reanalyzed the 5' RACE reads, giving one entry per CDR3 protein sequence and no DNA. This table holds over 70,000 distinct CDR3 sequences. The V gene's germline CDR1 is SGHDN and CDR2 FVKESK. This CDR3 comprises 17 residues. Sequencing was done on a sample of naive CXCR3- CD8+ T cells from blood. Subset meaning: CD45RO-CCR7+CD27+CD95- naive CD8+ T cells lacking CXCR3 (TNR3-). The rearrangement links TRBV14 to TRBJ2-6. This receptor was identified in a human donor in good health. Some clones in this sample may be carry-over from other donors' samples. CDR3: CASSPLSGYSGANVLTF.